This T cell receptor beta chain was sequenced during a study of spatial heterogeneity in lung cancer. In the study overall: For tumor regions, TCR transcript counts showed a strong correlation with a T cell module score derived from matched bulk RNA-seq. Study results and caveats: Expanded alpha and beta TCR counts within tumors tracked tumor mutation counts.

In its sample, this clonotype was seen many times. Its specificity is not known. This beta chain appears as a stray read in a library generated for alpha chains; its size is not informative. The time point was: sample taken at primary tumor resection. TCRdb processed the 5' RACE reads anew with MiXCR; each CDR3 protein has one entry. Among about 9,800 distinct CDR3 sequences listed, less than 7.5% were seen once. This CDR3 contains 11 residues. CDR1 and CDR2 (germline): DFQATT, SNEGSKA (reference sequence). Trimming took off 6 bases at V and 10 bases at J, with 13 bases between the two ends. This TCR was recovered from a male donor with early-stage non-small cell lung cancer. The rearrangement joins TRBV20-1 to TRBJ2-1; no definite D call. The sample here was lung tumor tissue, taken at surgery. DNA for the CDR3: TGCAGTGCCCACGGAATGGGGGAGCAGTTCTTC. This gives the protein CSAHGMGEQFF.